What follows are 9 T cell receptor beta chains derived from one specimen sequenced in a study of immune cell composition in non-small cell lung cancer. TCRdb keeps only in-frame clones here, not all; method: immunoSEQ multiplex PCR. The sample has about 5,600 clones; about 77% are singletons. Material for sequencing was lung tumor tissue. The source is a human donor with non-small cell lung cancer.

In its sample, this clone was seen once. The chain is built from TRBV7-9 and TRBJ2-7; a weak D match, TRBD2 (6 bases). Germline values: CDR1 SEHNR, CDR2 FQNEAQ (reference sequence). The V end was cut by 5 bases, the J end by 5 bases, with 19 bases between. The CDR3 consists of 15 residues. The CDR3, as DNA: TGTGCCAGCAGCCTCGTCTGGGGGGACGGAGACGAGCAGTACTTC. Its translation is CASSLVWGDGDEQYF. Supplemented by reference TRBV7-9 and TRBJ2-7, the full variable domain reads DTGVSQNPRHKITKRGQNVTFRCDPISEHNRLYWYRQTLGQGPEFLTYFQNEAQLEKSRLLSDRFSAERPKGSFSTLEIQRTEQGDSAMYLCASSLVWGDGDEQYFGPGTRLTVT.

This chain joins TRBV27 and TRBJ2-6, with D perhaps matching TRBD2 (5 bases). The CDR3 is 16 residues long. Per the germline V gene, CDR1 is MNHEY and CDR2 is SMNVEV (reference sequence). V was cut by 7 bases and J by 0 bases, with 13 bases left in between. Here the CDR3 DNA reads TGTGCCAGCATGAGCGGTCAGTTCTCTGGGGCCAACGTCCTGACTTTC. Translating it yields CASMSGQFSGANVLTF. Full variable domain (missing parts from reference TRBV27 and TRBJ2-6): EAQVTQNPRYLITVTGKKLTVTCSQNMNHEYMSWYRQDPGLGLRQIYYSMNVEVTDKGDVPEGYKVSRKEKRNFPLILESPSPNQTSLYFCASMSGQFSGANVLTFGAGSRLTVL.

The rearrangement uses TRBV30 and TRBJ2-7, with TRBD1 matching over 7 bases. Germline-derived CDR1 and CDR2 are GTSNPN and SVGIG (reference sequence). CDR3 length: 17 amino acids. V lost 4 bases to trimming and J lost 2 bases; unmatched junction nucleotides: 17. The CDR3 coding sequence is TGTGCCTGGACCAAACCCCCCGACAGGGAAACGACCTACGAGCAGTACTTC. It is translated as CAWTKPPDRETTYEQYF.

This chain links TRBV6-5 with TRBJ1-4; no clear D gene. V lost 6 bases to trimming and J lost 2 bases, with 4 bases between them. The germline gives CDR1 MNHEY, CDR2 SVGAGI. CDR3 length equals 12 residues. CDR3: CASSRTNEKLFF. In DNA, the CDR3 is TGTGCCAGCAGCAGGACTAATGAAAAACTGTTTTTT.

The rearrangement uses TRBV30 and TRBJ1-5; 9 nucleotides align to TRBD1. Trimming removed 3 bases from V and 7 bases from J; junction bases left unmatched: 7. Germline V gene lookup returns CDR1 GTSNPN and CDR2 SVGIG (reference sequence). The CDR3 totals 14 residues. The CDR3 loop is CAWSATGGGQPQHF. The DNA for the CDR3 is TGTGCCTGGAGCGCAACAGGGGGCGGACAGCCCCAGCATTTT.

The CDR3 spells CASSPDRGSGAGEQFF. For the CDR3, the DNA is TGTGCCAGCAGCCCGGACAGGGGGTCGGGGGCAGGTGAGCAGTTCTTC. V is TRBV5-8 and J is TRBJ2-1; 10 nucleotides match TRBD1. J gave up 9 bases and V 4 bases, and 13 bases lay outside the gene matches. The CDR3 totals 16 residues. The germline CDR1 and CDR2 sequences are SGHTS and YDEGEE.

This clone was observed a single time. This rearrangement joins TRBV30 to TRBJ2-5, with a tentative D call TRBD1 (5 bases). The V end lost 3 bases, the J end lost 2 bases, and 7 bases lay between the germline ends. The CDR3 totals 12 residues. From germline, CDR1 is GTSNPN and CDR2 SVGIG (reference sequence). The CDR3 nucleotides are TGTGCCTGGAGGGACACACAAGAGACCCAGTACTTC. Translated, it gives CAWRDTQETQYF. The full variable domain, rest sourced from reference TRBV30 and TRBJ2-5, is SQTIHQWPATLVQPVGSPLSLECTVEGTSNPNLYWYRQAAGRGLQLLFYSVGIGQISSEVPQNLSASRPQDRQFILSSKKLLLSDSGFYLCAWRDTQETQYFGPGTRLLVL.

V is TRBV2 and J is TRBJ1-1, with 7 bases identical to TRBD1. The germline V gene encodes CDR1 SNHLY and CDR2 FYNNEI. V lost 5 bases, J lost 1 base, and 1 base stayed unmatched. CDR3 length: 13 residues. The CDR3 region is CASSQGENTEAFF. CDR3 sequence (DNA): TGTGCCAGCAGTCAGGGGGAGAACACTGAAGCTTTCTTT.

This clone was counted once. The J gene is TRBJ2-5, the V gene TRBV7-6, with 8 bases identical to TRBD2. The CDR3 runs 16 residues. After removal of 6 bases from V and 1 base from J, the junction contained 10 bases not matched to a gene. CDR1 is SGHVS, CDR2 FNYEAQ, per germline. The CDR3 DNA reads TGTGCCAGCAGTTCATCAGTAGCGGGGTTCCAAGAGACCCAGTACTTC. This sequence encodes CASSSSVAGFQETQYF.